What follows is one TCR beta chain and its context. This sample is part of a study of glioma-infiltrating T cells after dendritic cell vaccination. Study context: Three intradermal dendritic cell vaccine injections were given every two weeks.

Stated time point: after dendritic cell vaccination, including at tumor progression/relapse. Before vaccination, two weeks after the third vaccination, and at progression, PBMC were collected. Up to 2 ug genomic DNA was used for TCRB CDR3 amplification. Primers: 60 V beta forward and 13 J beta reverse. Some clones are missing from TCRdb's copy, which holds only in-frame ones; the method was immunoSEQ multiplex PCR. The sample gives 55,000 to 75,000 clones, about four fifths of which show up once; approximately 14% is in the top ten. Per germline, CDR1 KGHSH and CDR2 LQKENI. V was pared by 3 bases and J by 2 bases, with 14 bases between. The CDR3 has 15 amino acids.

The material sequenced was blood, taken after dendritic cell vaccination. V and J are TRBV18 and TRBJ2-7, with D possibly matching TRBD2 (6 bases). The clonotype comes from a human donor with glioblastoma. The CDR3 spells CASSPGGDHTYEQYF. As DNA, the CDR3 is TGTGCCAGCTCACCGGGCGGGGACCATACCTACGAGCAGTACTTC.